Each of the 13 T cell receptor beta chains below was sequenced from the same sample in a study of beta chain features in type 1 diabetes. Whole-study results and caveats: Within each of all four CD4+ subsets, Type 1 diabetes patients had TCRB CDR3s that were moderately but significantly shorter.

Reverse transcription of all isolated RNA meant that expressed TCRB transcripts were sequenced. Assay used: immunoSEQ multiplex PCR; TCRdb lists only in-frame clones, some missing. The repertoire holds around 600,000 clones, with around 12% as singletons. Antigen specificity for these receptors is unknown. The sequencing sample was made of naive CD4+ T cells from blood. These receptors came from a young man with type 1 diabetes.

This clone was seen more than once but under ten times. This rearrangement joins TRBV4-3 to TRBJ1-2; D possibly corresponds to TRBD1 (6 bases). CDR1 is LGHNA, CDR2 YSLEER, per germline. Trimming removed 0 bases from V and 6 bases from J, with 11 bases in between. The CDR3 has 14 residues. The CDR3 bases are TGCGCCAGCAGCCAAGAACGGGGGCGAGATGGCTACACCTTC. Translating gives CASSQERGRDGYTF.

The chain carries TRBV5-1 and TRBJ2-1, with TRBD2 as a possible D gene (6 bases). The CDR3 runs 14 residues. Looked up from germline, CDR1 is SGHRS and CDR2 is YFSETQ. V shed 6 bases and J shed 4 bases, with 14 bases lying between them. CDR3 sequence: CASKEGREYNEQFF. In DNA, the CDR3 is TGCGCCAGCAAGGAGGGCAGGGAATACAATGAGCAGTTCTTC.

The rearrangement uses TRBV25-1 and TRBJ2-7, with D unresolved. The CDR3 is 12 amino acids. V was pared by 4 bases and J by 3 bases, with 7 bases between. CDR1 MGHDK and CDR2 SYGVNS come from the germline V gene. Here the CDR3 reads CASSAPGYEQYF. The CDR3 DNA sequence: TGTGCCAGCAGTGCCCCCGGCTACGAGCAGTACTTC.

This clone has more than one count but fewer than ten. V and J are TRBV30 and TRBJ2-3, with 11 bases matching TRBD1. This CDR3 region has 12 residues. Trimming removed 5 bases from V and 5 bases from J; junction bases left unmatched: 0. Germline lookup yields CDR1 GTSNPN and CDR2 SVGIG (reference sequence). This chain's CDR3 is CAWGTGGDTQYF. CDR3 coding DNA: TGTGCCTGGGGGACAGGGGGAGATACGCAGTATTTT. The full variable domain, with the rest looked up from reference TRBV30 and TRBJ2-3, is SQTIHQWPATLVQPVGSPLSLECTVEGTSNPNLYWYRQAAGRGLQLLFYSVGIGQISSEVPQNLSASRPQDRQFILSSKKLLLSDSGFYLCAWGTGGDTQYFGPGTRLTVL.

This clone has just a few counts. This rearrangement joins TRBV4-3 to TRBJ2-2; possible D gene TRBD1, 7 bases. With 0 bases removed from V and 5 bases from J, the gap between germline ends came to 16 bases. This CDR3 is built from 17 residues. Germline V gene sequence: CDR1 LGHNA, CDR2 YSLEER. This CDR3 reads CASSQERRRGETGELFF. CDR3 bases: TGCGCCAGCAGCCAAGAACGGCGCAGGGGGGAAACCGGGGAGCTGTTTTTT.

V and J are TRBV19 and TRBJ2-3; no clear D gene. Germline assignment: CDR1 LNHDA and CDR2 SQIVND (reference sequence). CDR3 length equals 11 residues. Trimming removed 7 bases from V and 6 bases from J, with 8 bases in between. CDR3 nucleotide sequence: TGTGCCAGTACGTTGGAGGATACGCAGTATTTT. This encodes CASTLEDTQYF. The full variable domain, completed using reference TRBV19 and TRBJ2-3, is DGGITQSPKYLFRKEGQNVTLSCEQNLNHDAMYWYRQDPGQGLRLIYYSQIVNDFQKGDIAEGYSVSREKKESFPLTVTSAQKNPTAFYLCASTLEDTQYFGPGTRLTVL.

This chain links TRBV10-3 with TRBJ2-2; a possible D gene is TRBD2 (6 bases). Germline values: CDR1 ENHRY, CDR2 SYGVKD. V lost 11 bases and J lost 7, with 20 bases in between. The CDR3 sequence is 14 residues long. The CDR3 nucleotides are TGTGCCGTCATAATTCCGACGCGGGACGGGGAGCTGTTTTTT. Protein sequence: CAVIIPTRDGELFF.

This clone was found a few times. V usage is TRBV30 and J usage is TRBJ2-5; D is ambiguous. Trimming cost V 5 bases and J 5 bases, with 9 bases left between them. Germline V gene lookup returns CDR1 GTSNPN and CDR2 SVGIG (reference sequence). The CDR3 sequence is 11 residues long. CDR3 DNA sequence: TGTGCCTGGTTATTGGGGGAGACCCAGTACTTC. This translates into CAWLLGETQYF.

This clone was counted between two and nine times. The chain employs TRBV28 and TRBJ2-5; 10 nucleotides match TRBD1. The ends lost 6 bases at V and 2 bases at J; junction bases unmatched: 6. The CDR3 length is 15 residues. CDR1 and CDR2 (germline): MDHEN, SYDVKM. The CDR3 loop reads CASSVGQGVQETQYF. CDR3 in DNA: TGTGCCAGCAGCGTTGGACAGGGGGTTCAAGAGACCCAGTACTTC.

This sequence joins TRBV14 and TRBJ2-7; D unresolved. The CDR3 totals 13 residues. Trimming took off 3 bases at V and 5 bases at J, with 11 bases between the two ends. Germline assignment: CDR1 SGHDN and CDR2 FVKESK. DNA for the CDR3: TGTGCCAGCAGCCAGTCCGAGTCCAACGAGCAGTACTTC. Translation: CASSQSESNEQYF. The full variable domain, in which reference TRBV14 and TRBJ2-7 provide the parts outside the CDR3, is EAGVTQFPSHSVIEKGQTVTLRCDPISGHDNLYWYRRVMGKEIKFLLHFVKESKQDESGMPNNRFLAERTGGTYSTLKVQPAELEDSGVYFCASSQSESNEQYFGPGTRLTVT.

V gene TRBV5-4 combines with J gene TRBJ2-6; D is unresolved. The CDR3 sequence is 15 residues long. Per the germline V gene, CDR1 is SGHNT and CDR2 is YYREEE (reference sequence). V lost 0 bases, J lost 0 bases, and 4 bases lay in between. This chain's CDR3 is CASSLDSSGANVLTF. CDR3 sequence (DNA): TGTGCCAGCAGCTTGGATTCCTCTGGGGCCAACGTCCTGACTTTC. The full variable domain, rest sourced from reference TRBV5-4 and TRBJ2-6, is ETGVTQSPTHLIKTRGQQVTLRCSSQSGHNTVSWYQQALGQGPQFIFQYYREEENGRGNFPPRFSGLQFPNYSSELNVNALELDDSALYLCASSLDSSGANVLTFGAGSRLTVL.

The chain is built from TRBV28 and TRBJ2-2, with D possibly being TRBD1 (5 bases). CDR3 length: 16 residues. The ends were cut back, 8 bases at V and 0 bases at J, with 16 bases in the middle. Germline V gene sequence: CDR1 MDHEN, CDR2 SYDVKM. DNA for the CDR3: TGTGCCAGCGGTTCACCGACAGTCTCGAACACCGGGGAGCTGTTTTTT. It yields the protein CASGSPTVSNTGELFF. Supplemented by reference TRBV28 and TRBJ2-2, the full variable domain reads DVKVTQSSRYLVKRTGEKVFLECVQDMDHENMFWYRQDPGLGLRLIYFSYDVKMKEKGDIPEGYSVSREKKERFSLILESASTNQTSMYLCASGSPTVSNTGELFFGEGSRLTVL.

A few counts support this clone. This chain uses TRBV30 with TRBJ1-5; possible D gene TRBD1, 6 bases. The V and J ends lost 1 base and 7 bases respectively, with 11 bases between them. Looked up from germline, CDR1 is GTSNPN and CDR2 is SVGIG (reference sequence). The CDR3 extends over 13 amino acids. The CDR3 spells CAWSETGGQPQHF. In nucleotides, the CDR3 is TGTGCCTGGAGTGAGACAGGCGGCCAGCCCCAGCATTTT.